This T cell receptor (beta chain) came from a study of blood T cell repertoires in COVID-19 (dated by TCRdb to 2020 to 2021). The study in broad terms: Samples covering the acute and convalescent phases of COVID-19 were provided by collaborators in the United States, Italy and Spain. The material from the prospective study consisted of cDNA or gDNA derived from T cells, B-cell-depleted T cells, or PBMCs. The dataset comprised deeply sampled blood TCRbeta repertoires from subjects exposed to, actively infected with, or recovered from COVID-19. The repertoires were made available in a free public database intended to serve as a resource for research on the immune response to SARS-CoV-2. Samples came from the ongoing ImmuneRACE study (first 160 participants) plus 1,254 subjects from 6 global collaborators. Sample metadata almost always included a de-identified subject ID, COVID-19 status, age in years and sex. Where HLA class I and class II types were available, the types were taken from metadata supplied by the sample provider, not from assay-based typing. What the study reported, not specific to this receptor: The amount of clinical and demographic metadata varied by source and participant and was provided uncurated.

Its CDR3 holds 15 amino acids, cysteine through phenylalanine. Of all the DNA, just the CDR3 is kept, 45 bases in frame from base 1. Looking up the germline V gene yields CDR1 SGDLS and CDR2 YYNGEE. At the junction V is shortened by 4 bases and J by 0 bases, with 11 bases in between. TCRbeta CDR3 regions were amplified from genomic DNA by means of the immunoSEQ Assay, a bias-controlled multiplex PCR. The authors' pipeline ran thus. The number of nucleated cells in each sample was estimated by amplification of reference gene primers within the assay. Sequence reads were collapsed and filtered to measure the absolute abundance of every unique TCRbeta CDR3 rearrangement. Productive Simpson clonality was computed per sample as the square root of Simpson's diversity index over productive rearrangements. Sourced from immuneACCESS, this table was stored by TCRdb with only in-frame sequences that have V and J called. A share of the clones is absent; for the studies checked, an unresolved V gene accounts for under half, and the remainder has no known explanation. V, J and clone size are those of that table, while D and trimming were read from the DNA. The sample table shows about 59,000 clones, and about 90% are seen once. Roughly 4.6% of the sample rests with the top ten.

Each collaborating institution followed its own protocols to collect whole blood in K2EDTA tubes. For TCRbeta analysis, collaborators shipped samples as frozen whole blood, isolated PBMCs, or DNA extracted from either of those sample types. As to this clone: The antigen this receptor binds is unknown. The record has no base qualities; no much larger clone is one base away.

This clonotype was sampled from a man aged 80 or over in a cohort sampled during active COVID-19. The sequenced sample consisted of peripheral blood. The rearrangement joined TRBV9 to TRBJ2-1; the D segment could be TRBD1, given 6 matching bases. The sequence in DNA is TGTGCCAGCAGCCCGGACAGCCTCTCCTACAATGAGCAGTTCTTC. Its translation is CASSPDSLSYNEQFF.